These 26 T cell receptor beta chains were sequenced from one sample in a study of cytomegalovirus exposure and HLA in healthy donors (dated by TCRdb to about 2017). The protocol used for the library was the immunoSEQ multiplex PCR assay. TCRdb stores this immuneACCESS table with in-frame sequences only. Part of the clones is absent; in the studies checked, under half of the shortfall reflects unresolved V genes, and no reason is known for the rest. The sample records approximately 150,000 clones, approximately 89% of which are singletons. Around 0.7% of the sample belongs to the ten largest clones. Sequencing used PBMCs. Every receptor here comes from a man in his late teens or twenties in good health and CMV-seronegative.

Comment on this clone: The junction departs from germline at one end; a sequencing error may be responsible. Other DNA sequences within the sample encode an identical CDR3. This sequence joins TRBV9 and TRBJ1-1; no reliable D call. The CDR3 totals 14 residues. The germline CDR1 and CDR2 sequences are SGDLS and YYNGEE. CDR3 in amino acids: CASSVTWVSDLAFF. As DNA, the CDR3 is TGTGCCAGCAGCGTAACCTGGGTTTCCGACTTAGCTTTCTTC.

The chain recombines TRBV18 with TRBJ1-2; D possibly corresponds to TRBD1 (6 bases). The CDR3 covers 14 residues. V was shortened by 3 bases and J by 5 bases, with 13 bases between the two germline ends. The germline V gene has CDR1 KGHSH and CDR2 LQKENI. CDR3 loop: CASSPGAVGYGYTF. CDR3 DNA sequence: TGTGCCAGCTCACCGGGGGCAGTAGGTTATGGCTACACCTTC. Combining the CDR3 with reference TRBV18 and TRBJ1-2 gives the whole variable domain NAGVMQNPRHLVRRRGQEARLRCSPMKGHSHVYWYRQLPEEGLKFMVYLQKENIIDESGMPKERFSAEFPKEGPSILRIQQVVRGDSAAYFCASSPGAVGYGYTFGSGTRLTVV.

J is TRBJ1-2 and V is TRBV6-5; possibly TRBD1 for D (5 bases). Germline V gene data show CDR1 as MNHEY and CDR2 as SVGAGI. There are 15 residues in the CDR3. The ends were cut back, 1 base at V and 4 bases at J, with 13 bases in the middle. CDR3 region: CASSYWGSSGYGYTF. CDR3 DNA sequence: TGTGCCAGCAGTTACTGGGGCTCCTCGGGCTATGGCTACACCTTC.

The chain combines TRBV2 with TRBJ2-1; 9 nucleotides match TRBD2. Germline V gene data show CDR1 as SNHLY and CDR2 as FYNNEI. The CDR3 is made up of 18 amino acids. J was trimmed by 0 bases and V by 5 bases; bases with no gene match: 11. The CDR3 coding sequence is TGTGCCAGCAGTCCTATTGAGGCGGGAGGGAACTCCTACAATGAGCAGTTCTTC. Protein: CASSPIEAGGNSYNEQFF.

This chain uses TRBV18 with TRBJ2-6, with TRBD2 matching over 10 bases. V dropped 3 bases and J dropped 1; count of bases not matched to a gene: 6. The CDR3 has 18 residues. The germline CDR1 and CDR2 sequences are KGHSH and LQKENI. The chain's CDR3 is CASSPLAGAGSGANVLTF. The CDR3 bases are TGTGCCAGCTCACCGCTAGCGGGGGCCGGGTCTGGGGCCAACGTCCTGACTTTC.

This clone was picked up one time. The J gene is TRBJ1-1, the V gene TRBV18; 12 nucleotides match TRBD1. This CDR3 is built from 14 residues. The V gene's germline CDR1 is KGHSH and CDR2 LQKENI. The V gene end was trimmed by 3 bases and the J gene end by 4 bases; junction bases not matched to a gene: 0. For the CDR3, the DNA is TGTGCCAGCTCACCGGGACAGGGGGCCACTGAAGCTTTCTTT. Encoded protein: CASSPGQGATEAFF.

The rearrangement uses TRBV19 and TRBJ2-7; D not certain. Germline V gene sequence: CDR1 LNHDA, CDR2 SQIVND (reference sequence). V lost 11 bases, J lost 3 bases, and 11 bases lay in between. The CDR3 is 11 residues long. CDR3 in DNA: TGTGCCTCAGGTGCCCGCTACGAGCAGTACGTC. Translating it yields CASGARYEQYV.

The V gene is TRBV27, the J gene TRBJ1-1; TRBD1 is a possible D gene (5 bases). Germline V gene data show CDR1 as MNHEY and CDR2 as SMNVEV (reference sequence). The CDR3 runs 16 residues. Between the trimmed V and J ends, which lost 0 bases and 3 bases, there was a span of 14 bases. The CDR3 sequence: CASSLSRRTRDTEAFF. As DNA, the CDR3 is TGTGCCAGCAGTTTATCCCGCAGAACCAGGGACACTGAAGCTTTCTTT.

This clone was found once. The gene calls are TRBV30 and TRBJ2-2, with a possible D match to TRBD2 (5 bases). Germline loops: CDR1 GTSNPN, CDR2 SVGIG (reference sequence). V lost 3 bases, J lost 1 base, and 15 bases lay in between. This CDR3 comprises 16 residues. CDR3 in DNA: TGTGCCTGGAGCGGATTTGGCGGAGGGAACACCGGGGAGCTGTTTTTT. It codes for CAWSGFGGGNTGELFF.

This rearrangement joins TRBV4-3 to TRBJ2-7, with 9 bases fitting TRBD1. Unmatched junction bases numbered 9, after V lost 4 bases and J lost 5 bases. Per germline, CDR1 LGHNA and CDR2 YSLEER. The CDR3 covers 15 residues. CDR3 loop: CASSLQGAKAHEQYV. In DNA, the CDR3 is TGCGCCAGCAGCCTACAGGGGGCTAAGGCCCACGAGCAGTACGTC.

A single count supports this clone. V gene TRBV5-1 combines with J gene TRBJ2-5; 7 positions agree with TRBD1. With 4 bases clipped from V and 5 bases from J, the junction kept 11 bases outside the gene matches. CDR1 SGHRS and CDR2 YFSETQ come from the germline V gene. The CDR3 spans 15 residues. The CDR3 coding sequence is TGCGCCAGCAGCCCGGACAGGAATGTTCGGGAGACCCAGTACTTC. This sequence encodes CASSPDRNVRETQYF.

The V gene is TRBV7-2, the J gene TRBJ2-7; 7 bases fit TRBD2. Germline loops: CDR1 SGHTA, CDR2 FQGNSA. The CDR3 covers 16 residues. V gave up 5 bases and J gave up 0 bases; unmatched junction bases: 10. The CDR3 loop reads CASSGQTTGGSYEQYV. The CDR3 coding sequence is TGTGCCAGCAGCGGCCAGACTACGGGGGGCTCCTACGAGCAGTACGTC.

The genes are TRBV27 and TRBJ1-1; the D gene is possibly TRBD1 (5 bases). The CDR3 runs 15 residues. V lost 0 bases and J lost 5, with 13 bases in between. Germline values: CDR1 MNHEY, CDR2 SMNVEV (reference sequence). The CDR3 region has the DNA TGTGCCAGCAGTTTATCGGGGCGAGGTCGGACTGAAGCTTTCTTT. Translating gives CASSLSGRGRTEAFF.

V is TRBV19 and J is TRBJ1-5; 8 bases map to TRBD1. V shed 3 bases and J 4 bases; nucleotides not matched to a gene: 14. The CDR3 is 18 residues long. The germline V gene encodes CDR1 LNHDA and CDR2 SQIVND (reference sequence). The DNA for the CDR3 is TGTGCCAGTAGTATTGGACTTCCTAGACAGGGGACTAATCAGCCCCAGCATTTT. It yields the protein CASSIGLPRQGTNQPQHF.

Here the CDR3 reads CASSYSSGRGSGTDTQYF. CDR3 DNA sequence: TGTGCCAGCAGCTATTCTAGCGGGAGAGGCTCTGGCACAGATACGCAGTATTTT. This chain connects TRBV9 to TRBJ2-3; 10 bases line up with TRBD2. This CDR3 has 18 residues. After removal of 4 bases from V and 1 base from J, the junction contained 12 bases not matched to a gene. The germline V gene has CDR1 SGDLS and CDR2 YYNGEE.

V and J are TRBV6-6 and TRBJ1-1; a possible D gene is TRBD1 (5 bases). Looked up from germline, CDR1 is MNHNY and CDR2 is SVGAGI (reference sequence). Between the trimmed V and J ends, which lost 6 bases and 1 base, there was a span of 9 bases. This CDR3 contains 13 residues. The CDR3 is CASSRDRNTEAFF. The DNA for the CDR3 is TGTGCCAGCAGCCGCGACAGGAACACTGAAGCTTTCTTT.

The chain recombines TRBV14 with TRBJ1-4, with a possible D match to TRBD1 (6 bases). CDR1 is SGHDN, CDR2 FVKESK, per germline. V lost 1 base and J 4 bases, leaving 16 bases between the germline ends. The CDR3 consists of 17 residues. The CDR3 is CASSQGLRTAFNEKLFF. The CDR3 DNA follows: TGTGCCAGCAGCCAAGGGCTTAGGACAGCCTTTAATGAAAAACTGTTTTTT.

This rearrangement joins TRBV5-5 to TRBJ1-3; tentative D call: TRBD1 (6 bases). The V gene's germline CDR1 is SGHKS and CDR2 YYEKEE (reference sequence). The CDR3 consists of 14 residues. V lost 4 bases and J lost 5, with 13 bases in between. This CDR3 is CASSREQGRNTIYF. The CDR3 DNA reads TGTGCCAGCAGCCGAGAACAGGGACGAAACACCATATATTTT.

The chain employs TRBV10-3 and TRBJ2-7; 9 bases are shared with TRBD2. After removal of 6 bases from V and 3 bases from J, the junction contained 12 bases not matched to a gene. The CDR3 runs to 16 residues. CDR1 and CDR2 from the germline V gene are ENHRY and SYGVKD. The CDR3 region has the DNA TGTGCCATCAGCAGTAGCGGGGGAAATCGCTACTACGAGCAGTACTTC. Amino acids: CAISSSGGNRYYEQYF.

This clone showed up just once. This chain uses TRBV11-2 with TRBJ2-3; tentative D call: TRBD2 (6 bases). The CDR3 consists of 16 residues. CDR1 and CDR2 (germline): SGHAT, FQNNGV. V lost 4 bases to trimming and J lost 1 base, with 15 bases between them. In DNA, the CDR3 is TGTGCCAGCAGCTCCCGCTCTAGCGAGGGCACAGATACGCAGTATTTT. Amino acid sequence: CASSSRSSEGTDTQYF. Full variable domain (missing parts from reference TRBV11-2 and TRBJ2-3): EAGVAQSPRYKIIEKRQSVAFWCNPISGHATLYWYQQILGQGPKLLIQFQNNGVVDDSQLPKDRFSAERLKGVDSTLKIQPAKLEDSAVYLCASSSRSSEGTDTQYFGPGTRLTVL.

On this clone: Other DNA variants within this sample encode the same CDR3. This rearrangement joins TRBV18 to TRBJ1-1; weak D call: TRBD1 (6 bases). The V and J ends lost 4 bases and 1 base respectively, with 7 bases between them. CDR3 length equals 13 residues. Per germline, CDR1 KGHSH and CDR2 LQKENI. Here the CDR3 DNA reads TGTGCCAGCTCACGGACAGAGAACACTGAAGCTTTCTTT. Its protein product is CASSRTENTEAFF.

This chain links TRBV9 with TRBJ2-5, with D perhaps matching TRBD1 (6 bases). Trimming pared 4 bases from V and 1 base from J, leaving 17 bases between. The CDR3 is made up of 16 amino acids. Germline V lookup: CDR1 SGDLS, CDR2 YYNGEE. CDR3 sequence: CASSSHRDTLQETQYF. The CDR3, as DNA: TGTGCCAGCAGCTCCCATAGGGACACACTCCAAGAGACCCAGTACTTC.

Points on this clone: This specimen includes other DNA sequences encoding the same CDR3. The J gene is TRBJ2-3, the V gene TRBV18, with TRBD2 matching 10 bases. Looked up from germline, CDR1 is KGHSH and CDR2 is LQKENI. The V segment lost 3 bases and the J segment 0 bases; nucleotides outside the gene matches: 0. This CDR3 has 15 residues. CDR3 amino acids: CASSPTSGSTDTQYF. CDR3 nucleotides: TGTGCCAGCTCACCGACTAGCGGGAGCACAGATACGCAGTATTTT.

The CDR3 here is CASSSSSPDTQYF. The DNA for the CDR3 is TGTGCCAGCAGCTCTAGCTCGCCAGATACGCAGTATTTT. The chain has TRBV5-4 and TRBJ2-3; possibly TRBD2 for D (5 bases). This CDR3 region has 13 residues. Germline V CDR1 and CDR2: SGHNT, YYREEE (reference sequence). The V and J ends lost 3 bases and 4 bases respectively, with 9 bases between them.

J is TRBJ1-2 and V is TRBV6-6; D may be TRBD1 (6 bases). Germline CDR1 and CDR2: MNHNY and SVGAGI (reference sequence). The V and J ends lost 2 bases and 8 bases respectively, with 9 bases between them. The CDR3 length is 12 residues. Here the CDR3 reads CASSYHREGYTF. Here the CDR3 DNA reads TGTGCCAGCAGTTACCACAGGGAAGGCTACACCTTC.

The chain employs TRBV28 and TRBJ1-2; D unresolved. Germline V gene sequence: CDR1 MDHEN, CDR2 SYDVKM. V gave up 1 base and J gave up 5 bases, with 14 bases separating them. The CDR3 sequence is 15 residues long. In DNA form, the CDR3 reads TGTGCCAGCAGTTTATATGAGGGCGTGAGGTATGGCTACACCTTC. Protein: CASSLYEGVRYGYTF.